This TCR beta chain was obtained from a study of cytomegalovirus exposure and HLA in healthy donors. About this clone itself: Its specificity is unknown.

Germline V lookup: CDR1 MNHEY, CDR2 SVGAGI. CDR3 length: 13 amino acids. The germline V and J ends were trimmed by 2 bases and 4 bases, with 9 bases remaining between them. Use of 60 Vbeta and 13 Jbeta primers characterized the PCR. The table came from immunoSEQ multiplex PCR; TCRdb's copy has only in-frame clones and leaves some out. The sample comprises some 200,000 clones, over 80% of which are singletons, and 1.6% rests with the top ten. Whole-study findings and limits: Certain indistinguishable V segments, among them TRBV6-2 and TRBV6-3, were excluded.

The material sequenced was PBMCs. V usage is TRBV6-5 and J usage is TRBJ2-7, with D possibly TRBD2 on 5 matching bases. The receptor's source is a man in his fifties or sixties in good health and CMV-seronegative. DNA for the CDR3: TGTGCCAGCAGTTACAGGCCGGGGTACGAGCAGTACTTC. Residues: CASSYRPGYEQYF.